What follows is one TCR beta chain and its context. Its antigen remains unidentified. Base qualities are not provided; no much larger clone lies one nucleotide away. Stable Graves' hyperthyroidism was defined as no progression to ophthalmopathy during 18 months of follow-up. Hyperthyroidism patients were newly diagnosed, with disease duration under 2 months, and aged 18 to 65 years. The study excluded patients with uncontrolled infections, other autoimmune diseases, pregnancy or lactation. Diagnoses were based on clinical symptoms, serum thyroxine and TRAb, thyroid ultrasound and orbital computed tomography. Ficoll-Paque density gradient centrifugation was used to isolate PBMCs from about 9 ml of fresh peripheral blood. Trizol reagent was used to extract total RNA, and RNA quality was then checked on an Agilent 2100 Bioanalyzer. Per the germline V gene, KGHDR is the CDR1 and SFDVKD is the CDR2. Inclusive of the bounding cysteine and phenylalanine, the CDR3 is 14 residues long. Left in the record is the CDR3 DNA by itself, 42 bases read in frame from the first base. The junction shows trimming of 8 bases on V and 4 bases on J, plus 14 bases between the germline ends.

The data are from a study of T cells in Graves' hyperthyroidism and ophthalmopathy (dated by TCRdb to the late 2010s). Broadly, across the study: Peripheral blood was collected at initial diagnosis, before any treatment. TCR Vbeta CDR3 sequencing of 120 to 150 peripheral blood samples (43 ophthalmopathy, 75 to 85 hyperthyroidism and some 17 progressor patients) is reported in the paper. In addition, the study compared T-cell repertoires in thyroid tissue and in blood from about six Graves' hyperthyroidism patients. The approximately 97 discovery patients were randomly divided into training and test sets at a 7:3 ratio. An independent validation cohort of fewer than 20 hyperthyroidism patients and 17 patients who later progressed to ophthalmopathy tested prospective prediction of ophthalmopathy. Once sampling was done, hyperthyroidism patients were given methimazole at a starting dose of 30 mg daily, whereas ophthalmopathy patients were given high-dose intravenous methylprednisolone. A discovery cohort of about a hundred patients, roughly 45 with Graves' ophthalmopathy and approximately 57 with stable Graves' hyperthyroidism, was used to find distinguishing TCR V-J signatures.

TCR beta CDR3 regions were amplified from RNA transcripts. For the first round of RT-PCR on the TCR CDR3, the HTBI primer set was used together with the Qiagen OneStep RT-PCR kit. The libraries were constructed in a second round of multiplex PCR and then size-selected and purified. Paired-end sequencing of the libraries was performed with 100 bp reads on an Illumina HiSeq2000. Per the authors' processing: SOAPnuke was used to process the raw data, removing reads that contained adapters or uncalled bases, had a mean Phred below 15, or lacked an exact match to the constant primer or identifier. COPE v1.2.5 was used to merge the high-quality paired reads, and each unique nucleotide sequence was defined as a clonotype. MiTCR v1.1 was used to align the clonotypes against IMGT TRBV, TRBD and TRBJ reference segments. Only V-J combinations with frequency above 0.0001, covering about 99% of repertoires, were analysed. A TCS score was defined as the ratio of F50 (clonal expansion) to E x V (chaos), with BLOSUM62-based TCRdist applied between CDR3 peptides within each V-J. Welch's t-statistics and random forest reduced roughly 540 V-J features to 13, which were used in a naive Bayes classifier (R e1071). TCRdb handled the public reads itself, with Q25 trimming in fastp and clone calling in MiXCR, and kept productive beta chains. Entries are consolidated by CDR3 protein sequence, retaining the most common genes and DNA. TCRdb's processing, not the authors' own work, is the source of the V and J calls. Counted in this sample were 96,000 or so distinct CDR3 sequences; over 50% of them appeared once. The ten largest account for roughly a quarter of the sample.

Broad study findings and their caveats: A model built on a 13 V-J signature distinguished ophthalmopathy from stable hyperthyroidism, reaching roughly 88% sensitivity and about 81% specificity in cross-validation and 80%/75% in testing. In validation, the model predicted progression to ophthalmopathy with around 71% sensitivity and 72% to 85% specificity, a median of 6.5 months before onset. Sample size was not statistically predetermined, and investigators were not blinded to group allocation. Most expanded thyroid clonotypes (frequency above 0.001) were also detected in blood, suggesting blood repertoires may reflect thyroid immune responses.

Specimen: blood. The V gene is TRBV24-1 and the J gene is TRBJ1-5; tentative D gene TRBD1, with 6 bases matching. This clonotype originated in a woman between 40 and 50 years old with Graves' hyperthyroidism. The CDR3 loop reads CATMGHWGNQPQHF. The DNA sequence is as follows: TGTGCCACCATGGGACATTGGGGTAATCAGCCCCAGCATTTT.